A single sample gave rise to the 23 T cell receptor beta chains below, sequenced in a study of blood T cell repertoires in COVID-19. Measured with immunoSEQ multiplex PCR; TCRdb has only the in-frame clones, and not every one. The sample contains hundreds of thousands of clones, around 90% of which appear only once. The sequencing input was peripheral blood. These receptor sequences come from a woman aged 18-30 years with acute or convalescent COVID-19.

As regards this clone: Distinct nucleotide sequences in the sample also encode this CDR3. The chain has TRBV9 and TRBJ2-1; D gene uncertain. The CDR3 is made up of 15 amino acids. Trimming pared 0 bases from V and 0 bases from J, leaving 7 bases between. Germline V CDR1 and CDR2: SGDLS, YYNGEE. The CDR3 here is CASSVEESSYNEQFF. The CDR3 DNA is TGTGCCAGCAGCGTAGAGGAGAGCTCCTACAATGAGCAGTTCTTC.

V gene TRBV7-9 combines with J gene TRBJ1-1, with D tentatively TRBD1 (5 bases). Trimming shortened V by 6 bases and J by 7 bases, and 24 bases separated the two germline ends. The CDR3 runs to 16 residues. The germline V gene has CDR1 SEHNR and CDR2 FQNEAQ (reference sequence). CDR3 amino acids: CASRTPARGRRSEAFF. DNA of the CDR3: TGTGCCAGCAGAACCCCCGCCCGGGGGAGACGGAGTGAAGCTTTCTTT.

This clone was detected once. The rearrangement links TRBV5-4 to TRBJ2-2; 8 bases fit TRBD1. The germline V gene encodes CDR1 SGHNT and CDR2 YYREEE (reference sequence). The CDR3 is 15 residues long. V was pared by 4 bases and J by 1 base, with 3 bases of the junction left unmatched. The CDR3 DNA reads as TGTGCCAGCAGCGACAGGGGCCTGAACACCGGGGAGCTGTTTTTT. It specifies CASSDRGLNTGELFF.

This sequence joins TRBV7-9 and TRBJ1-6; TRBD1 aligns across 9 bases. Germline values: CDR1 SEHNR, CDR2 FQNEAQ (reference sequence). The CDR3 runs 15 residues. V was pared by 5 bases and J by 7 bases, with 6 bases of the junction left unmatched. Here the CDR3 DNA reads TGTGCCAGCAGCGTAGGGACAGGGCGAAATTCACCCCTCCACTTT. This gives the protein CASSVGTGRNSPLHF.

The chain uses TRBV7-2 and TRBJ1-2, with a weak D call TRBD1 (6 bases). This CDR3 contains 14 residues. V lost 2 bases, J lost 8 bases, and 15 bases lay in between. Per the germline V gene, CDR1 is SGHTA and CDR2 is FQGNSA. The CDR3: CASSLHRQVGGYTF. CDR3 sequence (DNA): TGTGCCAGCAGCTTACATCGACAGGTGGGGGGCTACACCTTC.

The chain is built from TRBV4-3 and TRBJ1-2; D is perhaps TRBD1 (5 bases). Trimming stripped 1 base from V and 5 bases from J, with 8 bases between. CDR3 length equals 13 residues. From germline, CDR1 is LGHNA and CDR2 YSLEER. The CDR3 DNA sequence: TGCGCCAGCAGCCAAGCTAGGGGTTATGGCTACACCTTC. It encodes CASSQARGYGYTF.

The chain joins TRBV24-1 to TRBJ2-7, with 8 positions matching TRBD1. CDR1 is KGHDR, CDR2 SFDVKD, per germline. V lost 4 bases and J lost 0; bases outside the gene matches: 10. The CDR3 runs 17 residues. The DNA for the CDR3 is TGTGCCACCAGTGAGACCGGGACAGGTCCGAGCTCCTACGAGCAGTACTTC. Its translation: CATSETGTGPSSYEQYF.

This clone was counted a few times. The chain joins TRBV7-2 to TRBJ1-6; no reliable D call. Germline values: CDR1 SGHTA, CDR2 FQGNSA. The ends were cut back, 1 base at V and 4 bases at J, with 17 bases in the middle. CDR3 length: 18 amino acids. For the CDR3, the DNA is TGTGCCAGCAGCTTAGATCCCAGCCGACTAGAATATAATTCACCCCTCCACTTT. The encoded protein is CASSLDPSRLEYNSPLHF.

The gene calls are TRBV6-2 or TRBV6-3 and TRBJ1-2; the D is unclear. CDR1 is MNHEY, CDR2 SVGEGT, per germline. CDR3 length: 14 amino acids. With 2 bases removed from V and 4 bases from J, the gap between germline ends came to 11 bases. CDR3 in amino acids: CASSYDSRSYGYTF. The CDR3 DNA follows: TGTGCCAGCAGTTACGACTCCAGAAGCTATGGCTACACCTTC.

The gene calls are TRBV5-1 and TRBJ1-5; D gene uncertain. In germline, CDR1 is SGHRS, CDR2 YFSETQ. Trimming shortened V by 0 bases and J by 6 bases, and 10 bases separated the two germline ends. This CDR3 has 14 amino acids. The CDR3 coding sequence is TGCGCCAGCAGCTTGGCCGGTAATTCTCAGCCCCAGCATTTT. Its translation is CASSLAGNSQPQHF.

This chain joins TRBV19 and TRBJ1-5; no reliable D call. V was shortened by 6 bases and J by 7 bases, with 19 bases between the two germline ends. Germline CDR1 LNHDA, CDR2 SQIVND (reference sequence). This CDR3 has 15 residues. CDR3 bases: TGTGCCAGTAGCCTGGCAAAATCTCCCTGGCAGCCCCAGCATTTT. Translating gives CASSLAKSPWQPQHF.

The CDR3 region is CASSSLGQGLDGYTF. CDR3 coding DNA: TGTGCCAGCAGCTCCCTGGGACAGGGCCTGGATGGCTACACCTTC. The chain uses TRBV28 and TRBJ1-2; 9 bases fit TRBD1. This CDR3 has 15 amino acids. Germline values: CDR1 MDHEN, CDR2 SYDVKM. V lost 6 bases to trimming and J lost 6 bases; unmatched junction nucleotides: 11.

The rearrangement joins TRBV5-1 to TRBJ1-4; 11 bases fit TRBD1. Germline CDR1 is SGHRS and CDR2 is YFSETQ. V lost 1 base and J lost 8; bases outside the gene matches: 10. CDR3 length equals 17 residues. The CDR3 nucleotides read TGCGCCAGCAGCTTGCCCGGGACAGGGGGTATAAGCGAAAAACTGTTTTTT. Translated: CASSLPGTGGISEKLFF.

CDR3 in amino acids: CASSQDFGAGAGNTIYF. The CDR3 bases are TGTGCCAGCAGCCAAGATTTTGGGGCTGGGGCTGGAAACACCATATATTTT. The gene calls are TRBV3-1 (or the pseudogene TRBV3-2) and TRBJ1-3; weak D call: TRBD1 (5 bases). The germline V gene encodes CDR1 LGHDT and CDR2 YNNKEL (reference sequence). CDR3 length equals 17 residues. The V end was cut by 0 bases, the J end by 2 bases, with 14 bases between.

The V call is TRBV12-3 or TRBV12-4, the J call TRBJ2-7; tentatively, D is TRBD1 (6 bases). V was cut by 5 bases and J by 3 bases, with 11 bases left in between. There are 13 residues in the CDR3. DNA for the CDR3: TGTGCCAGCAGTCCCGACAGGTACTACGAGCAGTACTTC. It codes for CASSPDRYYEQYF.

The CDR3 DNA is TGCAGTGCTATTGGGAGGGGTGGCTACACCTTC. Translating gives CSAIGRGGYTF. The chain is built from TRBV20-1 and TRBJ1-2; possibly TRBD1 for D (5 bases). The length of the CDR3 is 11 residues. Between the trimmed V and J ends, which lost 4 bases and 7 bases, there was a span of 10 bases. Germline assignment: CDR1 DFQATT and CDR2 SNEGSKA (reference sequence).

This chain connects TRBV4-1 to TRBJ1-5; TRBD1 matches 11 bases. V was pared by 3 bases and J by 6 bases, with 4 bases of the junction left unmatched. The CDR3 loop spans 15 amino acids. Looked up from germline, CDR1 is MGHRA and CDR2 is YSYEKL. Here the CDR3 DNA reads TGCGCCAGCAGCCAGGACAGGGGGCTGAGTCAGCCCCAGCATTTT. Translated: CASSQDRGLSQPQHF.

The chain carries TRBV4-1 and TRBJ1-4; 10 bases line up with TRBD1. The CDR3 contains 17 residues. V was clipped by 4 bases and J by 0 bases; unmatched bases: 5. Looked up from germline, CDR1 is MGHRA and CDR2 is YSYEKL. The CDR3 is CASSLGTGDATNEKLFF. In DNA form, the CDR3 reads TGCGCCAGCAGCCTAGGGACAGGGGATGCAACTAATGAAAAACTGTTTTTT.

The chain recombines TRBV7-2 with TRBJ2-7; 7 bases map to TRBD1. The CDR3 length is 15 residues. CDR1 and CDR2 from the germline V gene are SGHTA and FQGNSA. V lost 0 bases, J lost 3 bases, and 5 bases stayed unmatched. The CDR3 region is CASSLARGLDYEQYF. CDR3 sequence (DNA): TGTGCCAGCAGCTTAGCTAGGGGGCTGGACTACGAGCAGTACTTC.

CDR3 amino acids: CASSRDRVAGNTIYF. The CDR3 DNA sequence: TGTGCCAGCAGTCGAGACAGGGTTGCTGGAAACACCATATATTTT. The rearrangement joins TRBV25-1 to TRBJ1-3; 7 bases are shared with TRBD1. After removal of 5 bases from V and 2 bases from J, the junction contained 6 bases not matched to a gene. CDR3 length: 15 amino acids. CDR1 is MGHDK, CDR2 SYGVNS, per germline.

The CDR3: CASSLFSRGDLIHTQYF. The CDR3 DNA is TGCGCCAGCAGCTTGTTTTCCCGGGGGGACTTAATCCATACGCAGTATTTT. The chain links TRBV5-1 to TRBJ2-3; 7 bases are a match to TRBD2. V was clipped by 1 base and J by 7 bases; unmatched bases: 15. The CDR3 totals 17 residues. Per germline, CDR1 SGHRS and CDR2 YFSETQ.

The rearrangement uses TRBV2 and TRBJ1-2; no clear D gene. In germline, CDR1 is SNHLY, CDR2 FYNNEI. Trimming left V 5 bases short and J 1 base short, with 8 bases between. This CDR3 contains 13 residues. The CDR3 sequence is CASSLGLNYGYTF. In nucleotides, the CDR3 is TGTGCCAGCAGTCTTGGACTTAACTATGGCTACACCTTC. Full variable domain (missing parts from reference TRBV2 and TRBJ1-2): EPEVTQTPSHQVTQMGQEVILRCVPISNHLYFYWYRQILGQKVEFLVSFYNNEISEKSEIFDDQFSVERPDGSNFTLKIRSTKLEDSAMYFCASSLGLNYGYTFGSGTRLTVV.

The rearrangement links TRBV28 to TRBJ2-4; D may be TRBD2 (6 bases). Germline values: CDR1 MDHEN, CDR2 SYDVKM. The CDR3 has 15 amino acids. Trimming cost V 10 bases and J 3 bases, with 19 bases left between them. The CDR3 DNA reads as TGTGCCATCCCGGGACTGAGATGTAGCAAAAACATTCAGTACTTC. Amino acid sequence: CAIPGLRCSKNIQYF.